Listed below are T cell receptor beta chains from one sample, sequenced in a study of long-term antiretroviral therapy in people with HIV. TCRdb's table, derived via immunoSEQ multiplex PCR, lists solely in-frame clones and lacks some. This table holds 35,000 to 45,000 clones, 80% to 90% found once. Sequenced here: unsorted PBMCs, sampled 2.2 years after starting antiretroviral therapy. All receptors derive from a man between 18 and 29 years old with HIV. The conserved cysteine and the conserved F or W are not part of the CDR3 here. Each record gives: CDR3 protein, J gene, V gene.

CDR3 protein: ASSKTGGWLSNQPQH; J gene: TRBJ1-5; V gene: TRBV2
CDR3 protein: ASSLLQGKLF; J gene: TRBJ1-4; V gene: TRBV28
CDR3 protein: ASSPDRGVHEQY; J gene: TRBJ2-7; V gene: TRBV7-2
CDR3 protein: ASSAQTSVGNEQF; J gene: TRBJ2-1; V gene: TRBV7-9
CDR3 protein: ASSPGQGNTDTQY; J gene: TRBJ2-3; V gene: TRBV7-2
CDR3 protein: ASSALAGADTQY; J gene: TRBJ2-3; V gene: TRBV9
CDR3 protein: ASSLAPGSSNSPLH; J gene: TRBJ1-6; V gene: TRBV7-2
CDR3 protein: AISESDGAGETQY; J gene: TRBJ2-5; V gene: TRBV10-3
CDR3 protein: ASSDMAGQGEKLF; J gene: TRBJ1-4; V gene: TRBV10-2
CDR3 protein: ASRVWGSTDTQY; J gene: TRBJ2-3; V gene: TRBV5-1
CDR3 protein: ASSFVQRVAAKINEKLF; J gene: TRBJ1-4; V gene: TRBV28
CDR3 protein: AIRETDRVEAF; J gene: TRBJ1-1; V gene: TRBV10-3
CDR3 protein: ASSVSGGVNTGELF; J gene: TRBJ2-2; V gene: TRBV9
CDR3 protein: ASSPRTDLRPNTGELF; J gene: TRBJ2-2; V gene: TRBV5-1
CDR3 protein: ASKVSFGWSDTEAF; J gene: TRBJ1-1; V gene: TRBV5-1